These T cell receptor beta chains were read from a single sample in a study of T cell responses to AZD1222 COVID-19 vaccine. This table comes from immunoSEQ multiplex PCR, and its TCRdb copy is limited to in-frame clones, with some not included. The sample has approximately 110,000 clones, about 85% seen once. The sequencing used peripheral blood, collected on day 0 of AZD1222 vaccination. Source of these receptors: an adult in good health. The CDR3 runs from the conserved cysteine through the conserved F or W. A D gene is named only where the DNA matches it firmly. Clone size is shown for a subset of rows, as once, few, many or a class of expanded clone.

CDR3aa: CASSEMGATDTQYF
CDR3nt: TGTGCCAGCAGTGAAATGGGGGCGACAGATACGCAGTATTTT
abundance: -
v_gene: TRBV6-1
d_gene: -
j_gene: TRBJ2-3

CDR3aa: CASSSGLAGGYEQYF
CDR3nt: TGTGCCAGCTCATCCGGACTAGCGGGAGGCTACGAGCAGTACTTC
abundance: -
v_gene: TRBV18
d_gene: TRBD2
j_gene: TRBJ2-7

CDR3aa: CASSSPGWAPGPDTQYF
CDR3nt: TGTGCCAGCAGCTCCCCCGGGTGGGCCCCAGGCCCAGATACGCAGTATTTT
abundance: -
v_gene: TRBV5-4
d_gene: -
j_gene: TRBJ2-3

CDR3aa: CASGHGGGGYTF
CDR3nt: TGTGCCAGCGGTCATGGTGGGGGTGGCTACACCTTC
abundance: -
v_gene: TRBV7-9
d_gene: -
j_gene: TRBJ1-2

CDR3aa: CASSGDRERGSYNEQFF
CDR3nt: TGCGCCAGCTCAGGAGACAGGGAAAGGGGGTCCTACAATGAGCAGTTCTTC
abundance: -
v_gene: TRBV10-2
d_gene: TRBD1
j_gene: TRBJ2-1

CDR3aa: CASSPRGGRVSEQFF
CDR3nt: TGTGCCAGCAGCCCAAGGGGGGGCCGGGTCAGTGAGCAGTTCTTC
abundance: -
v_gene: TRBV7-2
d_gene: -
j_gene: TRBJ2-1

CDR3aa: CASSLGQRITNEKLFF
CDR3nt: TGTGCCAGCAGCTTAGGGCAGCGTATAACTAATGAAAAACTGTTTTTT
abundance: -
v_gene: TRBV13
d_gene: -
j_gene: TRBJ1-4

CDR3aa: CASSARTGDEADTQYF
CDR3nt: TGTGCCAGCAGCGCAAGGACAGGGGATGAGGCAGATACGCAGTATTTT
abundance: -
v_gene: TRBV11-2
d_gene: TRBD1
j_gene: TRBJ2-3

CDR3aa: CASSQDGFSGANVLTF
CDR3nt: TGCGCCAGCAGCCAAGACGGTTTCTCTGGGGCCAACGTCCTGACTTTC
abundance: -
v_gene: TRBV4-3
d_gene: -
j_gene: TRBJ2-6

CDR3aa: CASSVEGRNTGELFF
CDR3nt: TGTGCCAGCAGTGTGGAGGGGAGGAACACCGGGGAGCTGTTTTTT
abundance: few
v_gene: TRBV2
d_gene: -
j_gene: TRBJ2-2

CDR3aa: CASSLAGTGHTEAFF
CDR3nt: TGTGCCAGCAGCTTAGCAGGGACAGGCCACACTGAAGCTTTCTTT
abundance: -
v_gene: TRBV11-3
d_gene: TRBD1
j_gene: TRBJ1-1

CDR3aa: CASSFSQSHQPQHF
CDR3nt: TGTGCCAGCAGCTTCAGTCAGTCGCATCAGCCCCAGCATTTT
abundance: -
v_gene: TRBV7-9
d_gene: -
j_gene: TRBJ1-5

CDR3aa: CASSGLAGGSSLAKNIQYF
CDR3nt: TGTGCCAGCAGCGGACTAGCGGGGGGTTCTTCTTTAGCCAAAAACATTCAGTACTTC
abundance: -
v_gene: TRBV11-2
d_gene: TRBD2
j_gene: TRBJ2-4

CDR3aa: CASSHEQGALDTQYF
CDR3nt: TGTGCCAGCAGCCATGAACAGGGGGCGTTAGATACGCAGTATTTT
abundance: -
v_gene: TRBV3-1/TRBV3-2
d_gene: TRBD1
j_gene: TRBJ2-3

CDR3aa: CATSLRSGANVLTF
CDR3nt: TGTGCCACCAGCCTCCGCTCTGGGGCCAACGTCCTGACTTTC
abundance: -
v_gene: TRBV15
d_gene: -
j_gene: TRBJ2-6

CDR3aa: CASSPLAGNPDTQYF
CDR3nt: TGTGCCAGCAGCCCACTAGCGGGTAATCCAGATACGCAGTATTTT
abundance: -
v_gene: TRBV6-4
d_gene: TRBD2
j_gene: TRBJ2-3

CDR3aa: CATSVADRAYSNQPQHF
CDR3nt: TGTGCCACCAGTGTGGCGGATCGGGCTTATAGCAATCAGCCCCAGCATTTT
abundance: -
v_gene: TRBV24-1
d_gene: -
j_gene: TRBJ1-5

CDR3aa: CASSDRGGNQPQHF
CDR3nt: TGTGCCAGCAGTGACAGGGGTGGCAATCAGCCCCAGCATTTT
abundance: -
v_gene: TRBV2
d_gene: -
j_gene: TRBJ1-5

CDR3aa: CASIGRLNTGELFF
CDR3nt: TGTGCCAGCATAGGACGATTGAACACCGGGGAGCTGTTTTTT
abundance: -
v_gene: TRBV2
d_gene: -
j_gene: TRBJ2-2

CDR3aa: CASSYPGTSGITDEQYF
CDR3nt: TGTGCCAGCAGTTATCCCGGGACTAGCGGGATAACGGACGAGCAGTACTTC
abundance: -
v_gene: TRBV6-2/TRBV6-3
d_gene: TRBD2
j_gene: TRBJ2-7

CDR3aa: CASSQDLVRDSGNTIYF
CDR3nt: TGCGCCAGCAGCCAAGATTTGGTCAGGGACTCTGGAAACACCATATATTTT
abundance: -
v_gene: TRBV4-3
d_gene: -
j_gene: TRBJ1-3

CDR3aa: CASSLVGANSPLHF
CDR3nt: TGTGCCAGCAGCTTAGTGGGGGCTAATTCACCCCTCCACTTT
abundance: -
v_gene: TRBV7-8
d_gene: -
j_gene: TRBJ1-6

CDR3aa: CASSIYNEQFF
CDR3nt: TGTGCCAGTAGTATATACAATGAGCAGTTCTTC
abundance: -
v_gene: TRBV19
d_gene: -
j_gene: TRBJ2-1

CDR3aa: CASSLVFSGSNEQFF
CDR3nt: TGTGCCAGCAGCTTAGTGTTTAGCGGGAGCAATGAGCAGTTCTTC
abundance: -
v_gene: TRBV11-3
d_gene: TRBD2
j_gene: TRBJ2-1

CDR3aa: CASSPDRVWTEAFF
CDR3nt: TGTGCCAGCAGCCCAGACAGGGTGTGGACTGAAGCTTTCTTT
abundance: -
v_gene: TRBV7-9
d_gene: TRBD1
j_gene: TRBJ1-1

CDR3aa: CASSIGYRDRVNEKLFF
CDR3nt: TGTGCCAGTAGTATAGGGTATCGGGACAGGGTCAATGAAAAACTGTTTTTT
abundance: -
v_gene: TRBV19
d_gene: TRBD1
j_gene: TRBJ1-4

CDR3aa: CASRVAYEQYF
CDR3nt: TGTGCCAGCAGAGTCGCCTACGAGCAGTACTTC
abundance: -
v_gene: TRBV12-3/TRBV12-4
d_gene: -
j_gene: TRBJ2-7